A single T cell receptor (beta chain) is shown here with its context. The antigen is undetermined. This sample is drawn from a study of CD8 T cells in ankylosing spondylitis. Study observations and caveats: Several highly homologous variants formed a TCR beta motif that appeared characteristic of ankylosing spondylitis blood.

For TCR beta, libraries came from quantitative 5'-RACE with molecular barcodes. TCRdb re-derived calls from the 5' RACE reads in MiXCR, one entry per CDR3 protein. Found here are some 700,000 distinct CDR3 sequences, 15% to 20% of them singletons; the top ten hold 15% to 20%. The TCR comes from a male donor with ankylosing spondylitis. The sample consisted of blood, either unsorted or a sorted T cell fraction (not recorded which).

CDR3 protein: CASSSTGRLSPQHF. The CDR3 bases are TGTGCCAGCAGCTCGACAGGCCGGTTATCACCCCAGCATTTT. This chain connects TRBV5-6 to TRBJ1-5; weak D call: TRBD1 (6 bases). Per germline, CDR1 SGHDT and CDR2 YYEEEE. Between the trimmed V and J ends, which lost 3 bases and 10 bases, there was a span of 17 bases. This CDR3 has 14 amino acids.